Below are 27 T cell receptor beta chains sequenced from a single sample in a study of monozygotic twins with inflammatory bowel disease. From its re-call of the 5' RACE reads, TCRdb lists each CDR3 protein once, without DNA. The sample's table shows 400,000 or so distinct CDR3 sequences. Sequenced: blood. The receptors were gathered from a human donor with ulcerative colitis or Crohn's disease, or a healthy co-twin of an affected twin (not recorded which).

This chain joins TRBV4-2 and TRBJ2-7. The CDR3 runs 12 residues. CDR1 LGHNA and CDR2 YNFKEQ come from the germline V gene. CDR3 region: CASSQEDDEQYF.

V usage is TRBV5-1 and J usage is TRBJ2-4; there is no DNA to check the TCRdb D call of TRBD1. Germline CDR1 is SGHRS and CDR2 is YFSETQ. The CDR3 is 17 amino acids. The chain's CDR3 is CASSLDITGMAKNIQYF.

V is TRBV7-9 and J is TRBJ2-3; TCRdb's D call of TRBD1 is untestable without DNA. The CDR3 spans 14 residues. The V gene's germline CDR1 is SEHNR and CDR2 FQNEAQ (reference sequence). Here the CDR3 reads CASSLAGGGDTQYF.

V and J are TRBV19 and TRBJ1-2; TCRdb's D call, TRBD1, is unchecked because there is no DNA. The CDR3 sequence is 14 residues long. Germline V gene sequence: CDR1 LNHDA, CDR2 SQIVND (reference sequence). CDR3 region: CASNTNQGPHGYTF.

V and J are TRBV24-1 and TRBJ2-1; TCRdb indicates TRBD2, and absent DNA this call remains unverified. The CDR3 loop spans 17 amino acids. The germline CDR1 and CDR2 sequences are KGHDR and SFDVKD. CDR3 loop: CATSDWTSGRAFDEQFF.

The chain combines TRBV20-1 with TRBJ1-2; TCRdb gives TRBD1 as the D gene, but with no DNA this cannot be confirmed. The CDR3 is 14 residues long. The germline V gene has CDR1 DFQATT and CDR2 SNEGSKA (reference sequence). The CDR3 is CSARGTGTQGGYTF.

The gene calls are TRBV29-1 and TRBJ2-7. CDR3 length equals 11 residues. Per the germline V gene, CDR1 is SQVTM and CDR2 is ANQGSEA. The CDR3 region is CSVVRSYEQYF.

V usage is TRBV6-1 and J usage is TRBJ2-2; the TRBD1 assignment by TCRdb is unverifiable without DNA. This CDR3 region has 14 residues. CDR1 MNHNS and CDR2 SASEGT come from the germline V gene. Here the CDR3 reads CASFSGAGTGELFF.

The chain is built from TRBV5-1 and TRBJ2-4. The CDR3 contains 13 residues. Per the germline V gene, CDR1 is SGHRS and CDR2 is YFSETQ. The CDR3 sequence is CASSSPMENIQYF.

The V and J genes are TRBV28 and TRBJ1-2; TCRdb returns TRBD1, unconfirmable since there is no DNA. The CDR3 contains 16 residues. Germline V gene sequence: CDR1 MDHEN, CDR2 SYDVKM. CDR3 sequence: CASSLYGGGSNYGYTF.

This sequence joins TRBV14 and TRBJ2-1; TCRdb designates TRBD1, a call that cannot be tested without DNA. Germline-derived CDR1 and CDR2 are SGHDN and FVKESK. The CDR3 consists of 15 residues. The CDR3 sequence is CASSRYDRQDNEQFF. Based on the CDR3 plus reference TRBV14 and TRBJ2-1, the full variable domain is EAGVTQFPSHSVIEKGQTVTLRCDPISGHDNLYWYRRVMGKEIKFLLHFVKESKQDESGMPNNRFLAERTGGTYSTLKVQPAELEDSGVYFCASSRYDRQDNEQFFGPGTRLTVL.

V is TRBV27 and J is TRBJ2-2; TCRdb lists TRBD2, though no DNA is available to test this call. Germline V CDR1 and CDR2: MNHEY, SMNVEV (reference sequence). The CDR3 covers 16 residues. The CDR3 reads CASSPMGLSNTGELFF.

V gene TRBV11-2 combines with J gene TRBJ1-1. Germline CDR1 SGHAT, CDR2 FQNNGV. This CDR3 has 18 amino acids. CDR3 sequence reads: CASSQGLTGPGAFTEAFF.

This chain's CDR3 is CASSEDGLAGDEQFF. The chain uses TRBV19 and TRBJ2-1; TCRdb outputs TRBD2, but without DNA this stays unchecked. Germline V gene data show CDR1 as LNHDA and CDR2 as SQIVND (reference sequence). CDR3 length: 15 amino acids.

V and J are TRBV12-3 or TRBV12-4 and TRBJ2-3; TCRdb reports TRBD2, a call that lacks DNA to check it against. The CDR3 is made up of 16 amino acids. This CDR3 reads CASSEVAGGLVDTQYF.

The chain is built from TRBV12-3 or TRBV12-4 and TRBJ2-7. This CDR3 is built from 14 residues. The chain's CDR3 is CASSLGQNSYEQYF.

The chain links TRBV12-3 or TRBV12-4 to TRBJ1-6; TCRdb proposes TRBD1, but this gene call is untestable without DNA. The CDR3 extends over 16 amino acids. The CDR3 loop is CAGSLGTGTGNSPLHF.

V usage is TRBV6-1 and J usage is TRBJ1-6; lacking DNA, the TRBD1 call made by TCRdb goes unchecked. The CDR3 has 14 residues. The V gene's germline CDR1 is MNHNS and CDR2 SASEGT. The CDR3 loop is CASTSRQGNSPLHF.

The V gene is TRBV7-2, the J gene TRBJ2-1; TCRdb calls TRBD2, which cannot be checked without DNA. The CDR3 totals 14 residues. Germline CDR1 and CDR2: SGHTA and FQGNSA. CDR3 sequence reads: CASSQGGLARFQFF.

This chain uses TRBV14 with TRBJ2-3. The CDR3 has 13 amino acids. CDR1 SGHDN and CDR2 FVKESK come from the germline V gene. The chain's CDR3 is CASSQDPTDTQYF.

This chain uses TRBV5-1 with TRBJ2-1; TCRdb picks TRBD1, but there is no DNA to check that call. This CDR3 comprises 15 residues. CDR1 SGHRS and CDR2 YFSETQ come from the germline V gene. The CDR3 spells CASSSPRTGGNEQFF.

The chain couples TRBV20-1 to TRBJ2-4; TCRdb calls TRBD2, which cannot be checked without DNA. In germline, CDR1 is DFQATT, CDR2 SNEGSKA (reference sequence). This CDR3 contains 13 residues. The CDR3 loop reads CSARSGAKNIQYF.

V usage is TRBV15 and J usage is TRBJ2-7. Germline V gene data show CDR1 as LNHNV and CDR2 as YYDKDF (reference sequence). The CDR3 runs 16 residues. This CDR3 reads CATSREYTEQGYEQYF.

CDR3 protein: CASSQGLGGDTQYF. The genes are TRBV4-2 and TRBJ2-3; TCRdb outputs TRBD2, but without DNA this stays unchecked. This CDR3 has 14 residues. Germline V gene lookup returns CDR1 LGHNA and CDR2 YNFKEQ.

J is TRBJ1-4 and V is TRBV10-3; TCRdb names TRBD1, which stays unverified in the absence of DNA. The CDR3 consists of 13 residues. The germline V gene encodes CDR1 ENHRY and CDR2 SYGVKD. CDR3 protein: CAISAGDGEKLFF.

The chain carries TRBV7-8 and TRBJ2-2; TCRdb outputs TRBD2, but without DNA this stays unchecked. Per the germline V gene, CDR1 is SGHVS and CDR2 is FQNEAQ. The CDR3 is 16 residues long. The CDR3 loop reads CASSLALAGIPGELFF.

This chain connects TRBV29-1 to TRBJ2-3; without DNA, the TCRdb call of TRBD2 cannot be checked. The germline V gene encodes CDR1 SQVTM and CDR2 ANQGSEA. This CDR3 is built from 15 residues. CDR3 protein: CSVGGLADSTDTQYF.